The next 24 T cell receptor beta chains were all read from a single sample in a study of cytomegalovirus exposure and HLA in healthy donors (dated by TCRdb to about 2017). The method was the immunoSEQ multiplex PCR assay. For the multiplex PCR, a mixture combining 60 forward primers for TCR Vbeta segments and 13 reverse primers for TCR Jbeta segments was used. As stored in TCRdb, this immuneACCESS dataset retains in-frame rearrangements with V and J assigned. A fraction of the clones does not appear; measured against another copy, unresolved V genes explain less than half of the discrepancy, and the remainder lacks a known reason. Across this sample there are some 130,000 clones, with roughly four fifths seen only once. About 11% of the sample goes to the ten largest clones. Sequencing used PBMCs. The receptors originated from a male donor in good health and CMV-seropositive.

CDR3 sequence: CASSLSVETQYF. The CDR3 region has the DNA TGTGCCAGCAGCCTCTCTGTAGAGACCCAGTACTTC. The rearrangement uses TRBV7-2 and TRBJ2-5; no clear D gene. The V gene lost 5 bases and the J gene lost 4 bases, with 8 bases spanning the gap. The CDR3 contains 12 residues. In germline, CDR1 is SGHTA, CDR2 FQGNSA.

The chain combines TRBV30 with TRBJ2-7; TRBD2 is a possible D gene (5 bases). Trimming cost V 0 bases and J 5 bases, with 11 bases left between them. CDR3 size: 13 residues. Germline V gene sequence: CDR1 GTSNPN, CDR2 SVGIG (reference sequence). This CDR3 reads CAWSVGGRNEQYF. The CDR3 region has the DNA TGTGCCTGGAGTGTAGGTGGGAGAAACGAGCAGTACTTC.

The chain employs TRBV5-1 and TRBJ1-4; the D gene is possibly TRBD1 (5 bases). CDR1 SGHRS and CDR2 YFSETQ come from the germline V gene. V lost 6 bases and J lost 3, with 12 bases in between. This CDR3 has 14 amino acids. CDR3 in DNA: TGCGCCAGCACTCGGGGGAGCTCTAATGAAAAACTGTTTTTT. Its translation: CASTRGSSNEKLFF. The variable domain in full, with the rest retrieved from reference TRBV5-1 and TRBJ1-4, is KAGVTQTPRYLIKTRGQQVTLSCSPISGHRSVSWYQQTPGQGLQFLFEYFSETQRNKGNFPGRFSGRQFSNSRSEMNVSTLELGDSALYLCASTRGSSNEKLFFGSGTQLSVL.

The chain has TRBV6-5 and TRBJ2-7; 10 positions agree with TRBD1. The J segment lost 5 bases and the V segment lost 5 bases, leaving 0 bases of the junction unmatched. The CDR3 is 12 residues long. CDR1 and CDR2 from the germline V gene are MNHEY and SVGAGI. CDR3 DNA: TGTGCCAGCAGTGGACAGGGGGACGAGCAGTACTTC. It codes for CASSGQGDEQYF.

CDR3 loop: CASSLRPQGVTEAFF. CDR3 nucleotides: TGTGCCAGTAGTTTAAGGCCGCAGGGTGTCACTGAAGCTTTCTTT. This chain links TRBV19 with TRBJ1-1; tentative D call: TRBD1 (5 bases). The CDR3 covers 15 residues. Trimming took off 5 bases at V and 4 bases at J, with 17 bases between the two ends. Germline CDR1 and CDR2: LNHDA and SQIVND (reference sequence).

CDR3: CASSSHAGETQYF. The DNA for the CDR3 is TGTGCCAGCTCGTCACACGCCGGGGAGACCCAGTACTTC. This chain uses TRBV18 with TRBJ2-5; D remains ambiguous. The CDR3 has 13 residues. CDR1 KGHSH and CDR2 LQKENI come from the germline V gene. V lost 6 bases and J lost 5, with 13 bases in between. Using reference TRBV18 and TRBJ2-5 for the parts outside the CDR3, the full variable domain is NAGVMQNPRHLVRRRGQEARLRCSPMKGHSHVYWYRQLPEEGLKFMVYLQKENIIDESGMPKERFSAEFPKEGPSILRIQQVVRGDSAAYFCASSSHAGETQYFGPGTRLLVL.

The chain carries TRBV11-3 and TRBJ2-4, with D maybe TRBD1 (5 bases). Per the germline V gene, CDR1 is SGHNT and CDR2 is YENEEA. Trimming removed 3 bases from V and 6 bases from J, with 6 bases in between. This CDR3 region has 12 residues. Here the CDR3 reads CASSFRGNIQYF. The CDR3 DNA reads as TGTGCCAGCAGCTTTAGGGGAAACATTCAGTACTTC.

The V call is TRBV9, the J call TRBJ2-7, with D perhaps TRBD1 (6 bases). In germline, CDR1 is SGDLS, CDR2 YYNGEE. The V gene lost 7 bases and the J gene lost 2 bases, with 13 bases spanning the gap. The CDR3 runs 13 residues. CDR3 coding DNA: TGTGCCAGCCTAAGGACAGATGCCTACGAGCAGTACTTC. As protein: CASLRTDAYEQYF.

The chain has TRBV9 and TRBJ2-1; 13 bases fit TRBD2. This CDR3 comprises 19 residues. J lost 2 bases, V lost 4 bases, and 12 bases had no gene match. In germline, CDR1 is SGDLS, CDR2 YYNGEE. The CDR3 loop reads CASSSGGVLAGGPYNEQFF. The CDR3 DNA is TGTGCCAGCAGCAGTGGAGGGGTACTAGCGGGAGGGCCCTACAATGAGCAGTTCTTC.

The gene calls are TRBV27 and TRBJ2-1, with 7 bases fitting TRBD1. Germline V gene lookup returns CDR1 MNHEY and CDR2 SMNVEV (reference sequence). V lost 6 bases, J lost 5 bases, and 13 bases stayed unmatched. The CDR3 spans 16 residues. The CDR3 region has the DNA TGTGCCAGCAGAATCCGGACAGGTGACCCGGACAATGAGCAGTTCTTC. Protein: CASRIRTGDPDNEQFF.

This chain connects TRBV15 to TRBJ2-3, with D possibly TRBD1 on 5 matching bases. There are 14 residues in the CDR3. Germline values: CDR1 LNHNV, CDR2 YYDKDF (reference sequence). V was trimmed by 3 bases and J by 3 bases, leaving 10 bases between them. CDR3 nucleotide sequence: TGTGCCACCAGCAGCGGACAAAGAACAGATACGCAGTATTTT. Its translation: CATSSGQRTDTQYF.

The V call is TRBV18, the J call TRBJ2-7; maybe TRBD2 (5 bases). CDR1 and CDR2 (germline): KGHSH, LQKENI. The CDR3 extends over 12 amino acids. V was trimmed by 3 bases and J by 12 bases, leaving 15 bases between them. CDR3 sequence reads: CASSPTPGDLYF. Here the CDR3 DNA reads TGTGCCAGCTCACCCACCCCCGGGGATCTGTACTTC.

The chain recombines TRBV7-2 with TRBJ1-2, with TRBD1 identical over 7 bases. With 3 bases clipped from V and 5 bases from J, the junction kept 18 bases outside the gene matches. This CDR3 spans 18 amino acids. Germline V CDR1 and CDR2: SGHTA, FQGNSA. This CDR3 reads CASSLSSTGTGTAYGYTF. The CDR3 DNA reads as TGTGCCAGCAGCTTGTCCAGTACGGGTACCGGGACAGCTTATGGCTACACCTTC.

A note on this clone: One junction end disagrees with the germline gene, perhaps due to a read error. The gene calls are TRBV6-1 and TRBJ2-1, with 10 nucleotides matching TRBD1. The CDR3 extends over 16 amino acids. Germline assignment: CDR1 MNHNS and CDR2 SASEGT. The CDR3 nucleotides are TGTGCCAGCACTGAAAGCCCCGGGACAGGGGACAATGAGCAGTTCTTC. This translates into CASTESPGTGDNEQFF.

This clone was observed a few times. The chain joins TRBV30 to TRBJ2-3, with a possible D match to TRBD1 (8 bases). This CDR3 comprises 15 residues. CDR1 and CDR2 from the germline V gene are GTSNPN and SVGIG (reference sequence). V shed 3 bases and J shed 1 base, with 14 bases lying between them. Here the CDR3 reads CAWSWEGQGTDTQYF. CDR3 DNA sequence: TGTGCCTGGAGCTGGGAGGGACAGGGCACAGATACGCAGTATTTT.

This clone appeared once. V and J are TRBV28 and TRBJ2-2; possible D gene TRBD2, 5 bases. Germline V lookup: CDR1 MDHEN, CDR2 SYDVKM. The ends were cut back, 8 bases at V and 4 bases at J, with 14 bases in the middle. The CDR3 has 14 amino acids. CDR3 sequence: CASLKRGFTGELFF. CDR3 bases: TGTGCCAGCCTTAAGCGCGGGTTCACCGGGGAGCTGTTTTTT.

The chain combines TRBV19 with TRBJ1-1; no definite D call. The V gene's germline CDR1 is LNHDA and CDR2 SQIVND (reference sequence). The CDR3 sequence is 14 residues long. Trimming pared 7 bases from V and 0 bases from J, leaving 12 bases between. The CDR3 loop is CASTLIGMNTEAFF. CDR3 nucleotides: TGTGCCAGTACCCTAATCGGGATGAACACTGAAGCTTTCTTT.

The chain employs TRBV18 and TRBJ2-7; D uncertain. The CDR3 consists of 15 residues. Per germline, CDR1 KGHSH and CDR2 LQKENI. Trimming took off 1 base at V and 5 bases at J, with 15 bases between the two ends. This chain's CDR3 is CASSPRPASGHEQYF. In nucleotides, the CDR3 is TGTGCCAGCTCACCACGCCCGGCGTCTGGGCACGAGCAGTACTTC.

This sequence joins TRBV5-4 and TRBJ1-2; no definite D call. From germline, CDR1 is SGHNT and CDR2 YYREEE (reference sequence). Trimming pared 6 bases from V and 8 bases from J, leaving 17 bases between. This CDR3 has 13 residues. As DNA, the CDR3 is TGTGCCAGCACCCTAGAGGGAGTCCGGGGCTACACCTTC. This encodes CASTLEGVRGYTF.

J is TRBJ1-2 and V is TRBV7-9; 7 nucleotides line up with TRBD1. From germline, CDR1 is SEHNR and CDR2 FQNEAQ (reference sequence). The CDR3 totals 13 residues. V lost 4 bases, J lost 4 bases, and 3 bases stayed unmatched. The chain's CDR3 is CASSSGQIYGYTF. CDR3 DNA: TGTGCCAGCAGCTCGGGACAGATCTATGGCTACACCTTC.

The chain joins TRBV9 to TRBJ2-3; perhaps TRBD2 as D (6 bases). The germline gives CDR1 SGDLS, CDR2 YYNGEE. There are 15 residues in the CDR3. V was cut by 4 bases and J by 0 bases, with 12 bases left in between. DNA of the CDR3: TGTGCCAGCAGCTCTGGGACTGCTAGCACAGATACGCAGTATTTT. Translated: CASSSGTASTDTQYF. Full variable domain (outside the CDR3, taken from reference TRBV9 and TRBJ2-3): DSGVTQTPKHLITATGQRVTLRCSPRSGDLSVYWYQQSLDQGLQFLIQYYNGEERAKGNILERFSAQQFPDLHSELNLSSLELGDSALYFCASSSGTASTDTQYFGPGTRLTVL.

The chain has TRBV21-1 and TRBJ2-2; TRBD1, as called in the table, went unchecked against the DNA. TRBV21-1 is flagged as a pseudogene. The CDR3 is 15 amino acids. The CDR3 DNA sequence: TGTGCCAGCAGCAAAGGATGGCTCTACACCGGGGAGCTGTTTTTT. It encodes CASSKGWLYTGELFF.

This clone occurred a few times. V gene TRBV4-3 combines with J gene TRBJ2-5, with 11 bases lining up with TRBD2. The CDR3 covers 15 residues. V dropped 0 bases and J dropped 4; count of bases not matched to a gene: 1. Germline CDR1 LGHNA, CDR2 YSLEER. CDR3 bases: TGCGCCAGCAGCCAAGATGGGACTAGCGGAGAGACCCAGTACTTC. Protein product: CASSQDGTSGETQYF.

This chain connects TRBV5-1 to TRBJ2-5; D unresolved. There are 12 residues in the CDR3. Trimming shortened V by 0 bases and J by 4 bases, and 4 bases separated the two germline ends. Germline V gene lookup returns CDR1 SGHRS and CDR2 YFSETQ. Here the CDR3 reads CASSLDGETQYF. In DNA, the CDR3 is TGCGCCAGCAGCTTGGACGGAGAGACCCAGTACTTC.